The 30 T cell receptor beta chains below come from one sample, sequenced in a study of cytomegalovirus exposure and HLA in healthy donors. The PCR made use of 60 Vbeta and 13 Jbeta primers. Libraries were prepared by immunoSEQ multiplex PCR; TCRdb keeps only in-frame clonotypes and omits some of them. The sample has 150,000 to 200,000 clones; about 76% are singletons. Sequenced material: PBMCs. The receptors come from a male donor in good health and CMV-seropositive.

This clone was observed once. V gene TRBV13 combines with J gene TRBJ1-1; maybe TRBD1 (6 bases). Per germline, CDR1 PRHDT and CDR2 FYEKMQ (reference sequence). V lost 3 bases and J 3 bases, leaving 17 bases between the germline ends. This CDR3 is built from 16 residues. CDR3 coding DNA: TGTGCCAGCAGCTTCAGGGGACCACTGGGCTACACTGAAGCTTTCTTT. Residues: CASSFRGPLGYTEAFF.

The V gene is TRBV29-1, the J gene TRBJ2-3; TRBD2 aligns across 7 bases. This CDR3 is 13 amino acids long. Looked up from germline, CDR1 is SQVTM and CDR2 is ANQGSEA. Trimming at V came to 3 bases and at J to 4 bases, leaving 4 bases not matched to a gene. The CDR3 DNA sequence: TGCAGCGTTGACGGGCTAGCGGCAGATACGCAGTATTTT. Translating it yields CSVDGLAADTQYF.

The chain employs TRBV7-3 and TRBJ2-2; D perhaps matches TRBD1 (5 bases). The CDR3 runs to 16 residues. The germline CDR1 and CDR2 sequences are SGHTA and FQGTGA. V was trimmed by 5 bases and J by 4 bases, leaving 17 bases between them. DNA for the CDR3: TGTGCCAGCAGCCCCCTCAGCGCAAGGGGCACCGGGGAGCTGTTTTTT. Encoded protein: CASSPLSARGTGELFF.

The chain links TRBV6-5 to TRBJ1-2, with D tentatively TRBD1 (5 bases). The CDR3 runs to 15 residues. The V and J ends lost 7 bases and 5 bases respectively, with 20 bases between them. Germline V CDR1 and CDR2: MNHEY, SVGAGI. DNA of the CDR3: TGTGCCAGCACCCCAGACGGCGCCGGGGGGTATGGCTACACCTTC. It codes for CASTPDGAGGYGYTF.

The chain carries TRBV9 and TRBJ1-1, with D maybe TRBD1 (5 bases). This CDR3 has 15 amino acids. Trimming left V 4 bases short and J 3 bases short, with 16 bases between. Germline values: CDR1 SGDLS, CDR2 YYNGEE. CDR3 DNA sequence: TGTGCCAGCAGCCCCGGACCGGGGGTGGACACTGAAGCTTTCTTT. Translation: CASSPGPGVDTEAFF.

The genes are TRBV16 and TRBJ1-2; the D gene is possibly TRBD1 (5 bases). The V end lost 2 bases, the J end lost 8 bases, and 12 bases lay between the germline ends. Germline CDR1 KGHSY, CDR2 FQNENV. The CDR3 length is 13 residues. The CDR3, as DNA: TGTGCCAGCAGCCAACGGGGGATAGGCGGCTACACCTTC. Its protein is CASSQRGIGGYTF.

The chain joins TRBV9 to TRBJ2-5; 14 bases are shared with TRBD2. The CDR3 is 16 amino acids. The J segment lost 2 bases and the V segment lost 4 bases, leaving 4 bases of the junction unmatched. The V gene's germline CDR1 is SGDLS and CDR2 YYNGEE. CDR3 region: CASSFRLAGGQETQYF. CDR3 nucleotides: TGTGCCAGCAGCTTCCGACTAGCGGGGGGGCAAGAGACCCAGTACTTC.

This sequence joins TRBV7-3 and TRBJ2-1, with TRBD1 matching 9 bases. This CDR3 contains 14 residues. The ends lost 3 bases at V and 5 bases at J; junction bases unmatched: 2. Germline V gene lookup returns CDR1 SGHTA and CDR2 FQGTGA. The CDR3 reads CASSFGTGNNEQFF. In DNA, the CDR3 is TGTGCCAGCAGCTTCGGGACAGGGAACAATGAGCAGTTCTTC.

This chain joins TRBV9 and TRBJ1-3, with TRBD1 as a possible D gene (5 bases). CDR3 length: 18 amino acids. The V gene's germline CDR1 is SGDLS and CDR2 YYNGEE. The ends were cut back, 2 bases at V and 0 bases at J, with 18 bases in the middle. The CDR3 protein is CASSVEVDTASSGNTIYF. In nucleotides, the CDR3 is TGTGCCAGCAGCGTCGAGGTGGACACAGCGAGCTCTGGAAACACCATATATTTT. Variable domain in full (rest from reference TRBV9 and TRBJ1-3): DSGVTQTPKHLITATGQRVTLRCSPRSGDLSVYWYQQSLDQGLQFLIQYYNGEERAKGNILERFSAQQFPDLHSELNLSSLELGDSALYFCASSVEVDTASSGNTIYFGEGSWLTVV.

This clone turned up a few times. V and J are TRBV2 and TRBJ1-1, with D hard to call. Germline CDR1 reads SNHLY; CDR2 reads FYNNEI. The CDR3 length is 14 residues. V lost 1 base and J 1 base, leaving 7 bases between the germline ends. The CDR3: CASSEVYGNTEAFF. Written as DNA, the CDR3 is TGTGCCAGCAGTGAAGTATACGGGAACACTGAAGCTTTCTTT.

This clone showed up just a few times. The chain couples TRBV6-5 to TRBJ2-1; tentatively, D is TRBD2 (6 bases). The CDR3 is 14 residues long. Per the germline V gene, CDR1 is MNHEY and CDR2 is SVGAGI. The V end was cut by 3 bases, the J end by 4 bases, with 10 bases between. The CDR3 loop is CASSYREVYNEQFF. The DNA for the CDR3 is TGTGCCAGCAGTTATAGGGAGGTTTACAATGAGCAGTTCTTC.

The chain uses TRBV6-6 and TRBJ2-3, with 9 bases aligning to TRBD2. The CDR3 contains 14 residues. The ends lost 7 bases at V and 2 bases at J; junction bases unmatched: 4. CDR1 and CDR2 from the germline V gene are MNHNY and SVGAGI (reference sequence). CDR3 residues: CASTLAGFTDTQYF. Here the CDR3 DNA reads TGTGCCAGCACCCTAGCGGGGTTCACAGATACGCAGTATTTT.

The chain uses TRBV30 and TRBJ1-3; weak D call: TRBD1 (6 bases). The CDR3 length is 14 residues. The ends were cut back, 8 bases at V and 3 bases at J, with 17 bases in the middle. The germline gives CDR1 GTSNPN, CDR2 SVGIG (reference sequence). CDR3 amino acids: CAGQMGSGGNTIYF. CDR3 in DNA: TGTGCCGGACAGATGGGGTCTGGTGGAAACACCATATATTTT.

This sequence joins TRBV5-6 and TRBJ1-2; D call uncertain. There are 16 residues in the CDR3. Trimming took off 3 bases at V and 4 bases at J, with 19 bases between the two ends. Germline V CDR1 and CDR2: SGHDT, YYEEEE. Written as DNA, the CDR3 is TGTGCCAGCAGCTACCTCAGGCAACCTGCCCTCTATGGCTACACCTTC. Its protein product is CASSYLRQPALYGYTF.

This clone occurred a few times. The chain carries TRBV4-2 and TRBJ2-7; 8 nucleotides line up with TRBD2. Trimming at V came to 4 bases and at J to 2 bases, leaving 7 bases not matched to a gene. Germline CDR1 LGHNA, CDR2 YNFKEQ. The CDR3 totals 15 residues. Written as DNA, the CDR3 is TGTGCCAGCAGCCTTTGGGCAGCGGGGGCCTACGAGCAGTACTTC. Amino acids: CASSLWAAGAYEQYF.

The chain combines TRBV4-1 with TRBJ2-7, with 8 nucleotides matching TRBD2. CDR3 size: 16 residues. The V gene's germline CDR1 is MGHRA and CDR2 YSYEKL. V lost 1 base and J lost 3; bases outside the gene matches: 8. CDR3 sequence: CASSQGPGGVLYEQYF. The CDR3 DNA follows: TGCGCCAGCAGCCAAGGCCCCGGGGGGGTCCTCTACGAGCAGTACTTC.

This clone has just one count. One end of the junction does not line up with germline, which may come from a read error. At the DNA level, this CDR3 is encoded by other sequences in the same sample as well. The gene calls are TRBV13 and TRBJ1-1; tentatively, D is TRBD1 (6 bases). The CDR3 length is 14 residues. Per the germline V gene, CDR1 is PRHDT and CDR2 is FYEKMQ (reference sequence). The CDR3 loop is CASSGRDMNTEAFF. As DNA, the CDR3 is TGTGCCAGCAGCGGACGGGACATGAACACTGAGGCTTTCTTT.

This chain links TRBV7-9 with TRBJ1-2; 12 bases map to TRBD1. The V gene's germline CDR1 is SEHNR and CDR2 FQNEAQ (reference sequence). With 0 bases clipped from V and 6 bases from J, the junction kept 2 bases outside the gene matches. The CDR3 loop spans 15 amino acids. CDR3 protein: CASSLAGTGGHGYTF. The CDR3 DNA follows: TGTGCCAGCAGCTTAGCTGGGACAGGGGGCCATGGCTACACCTTC.

V and J are TRBV2 and TRBJ1-1, with 7 nucleotides matching TRBD1. Germline trimming cut 4 bases from V and 8 bases from J; bases unmatched to any gene: 7. The germline gives CDR1 SNHLY, CDR2 FYNNEI. This CDR3 spans 13 amino acids. The CDR3 region is CASSVEGGGEAFF. The DNA for the CDR3 is TGTGCCAGCAGTGTGGAAGGGGGCGGAGAAGCTTTCTTT.

The chain links TRBV4-1 to TRBJ2-5; a possible D gene is TRBD1 (5 bases). Germline V CDR1 and CDR2: MGHRA, YSYEKL. Trimming left V 3 bases short and J 5 bases short, with 16 bases between. CDR3 size: 15 residues. The DNA of the CDR3 is TGCGCCAGCAGCCACAGACAGCTTTTTGGGGAGACCCAGTACTTC. Its protein is CASSHRQLFGETQYF.

The chain has TRBV6-5 and TRBJ1-1; D is perhaps TRBD1 (5 bases). Germline loops: CDR1 MNHEY, CDR2 SVGAGI. V lost 2 bases, J lost 4 bases, and 8 bases lay in between. The CDR3 loop spans 13 amino acids. This CDR3 is CASSYVGGTEAFF. The DNA for the CDR3 is TGTGCCAGCAGTTACGTGGGGGGCACTGAAGCTTTCTTT.

This sequence joins TRBV28 and TRBJ1-2; D unresolved. Germline values: CDR1 MDHEN, CDR2 SYDVKM. Trimming stripped 8 bases from V and 4 bases from J, with 11 bases between. This CDR3 has 12 amino acids. The CDR3 coding sequence is TGTGCCAGCGTCACTGGGCTCTATGGCTACACCTTC. Protein product: CASVTGLYGYTF.

This clone was detected once. CDR3 sequence (DNA): TGTGCCAGTAGTACGTTACAGGGGACGAACACTGAAGCTTTCTTT. This gives the protein CASSTLQGTNTEAFF. The J gene is TRBJ1-1, the V gene TRBV19; 7 bases fit TRBD1. V trimming: 4 bases; J trimming: 1 base; junction bases outside the gene matches: 6. The germline V gene has CDR1 LNHDA and CDR2 SQIVND (reference sequence). This CDR3 has 15 residues.

In its sample, this clone was seen once. The chain uses TRBV2 and TRBJ1-2; 11 bases agree with TRBD1. The V gene's germline CDR1 is SNHLY and CDR2 FYNNEI. Trimming removed 6 bases from V and 5 bases from J; junction bases left unmatched: 14. The CDR3 consists of 17 residues. CDR3 coding DNA: TGTGCCAGCAGCCAAAGGGTTGGGACAGGGGGGACATATGGCTACACCTTC. This sequence encodes CASSQRVGTGGTYGYTF.

This clone was seen a handful of times. This chain links TRBV2 with TRBJ1-4, with D unresolved. This CDR3 contains 13 residues. Germline V lookup: CDR1 SNHLY, CDR2 FYNNEI. The V gene lost 4 bases and the J gene lost 6 bases, with 9 bases spanning the gap. The CDR3 loop reads CASSAEKDEKLFF. CDR3 bases: TGTGCCAGCAGTGCGGAGAAAGATGAAAAACTGTTTTTT.

This rearrangement joins TRBV9 to TRBJ2-3, with 7 bases fitting TRBD2. The V gene end was trimmed by 3 bases and the J gene end by 1 base; junction bases not matched to a gene: 5. The CDR3 is made up of 15 amino acids. In germline, CDR1 is SGDLS, CDR2 YYNGEE. The CDR3 DNA reads as TGTGCCAGCAGCGCCTCAGGGAGGGGCACAGATACGCAGTATTTT. It specifies CASSASGRGTDTQYF. The variable domain in full, with the rest retrieved from reference TRBV9 and TRBJ2-3, is DSGVTQTPKHLITATGQRVTLRCSPRSGDLSVYWYQQSLDQGLQFLIQYYNGEERAKGNILERFSAQQFPDLHSELNLSSLELGDSALYFCASSASGRGTDTQYFGPGTRLTVL.

CDR3 nucleotides: TGTGCCAGCAGCTTAGGGCACAGGATCTACCAAGAGACCCAGTACTTC. Translating it yields CASSLGHRIYQETQYF. The chain links TRBV7-2 to TRBJ2-5; tentative D call: TRBD1 (5 bases). V dropped 1 base and J dropped 0 bases, with 12 bases sitting between them. In germline, CDR1 is SGHTA, CDR2 FQGNSA. The CDR3 totals 16 residues.

The gene calls are TRBV7-9 and TRBJ2-3, with 9 bases lining up with TRBD1. V was clipped by 5 bases and J by 2 bases; unmatched bases: 5. Germline V gene data show CDR1 as SEHNR and CDR2 as FQNEAQ (reference sequence). This CDR3 region has 15 residues. The CDR3 DNA is TGTGCCAGCAGCCACAGGGGGCTAGCCACAGATACGCAGTATTTT. Translating gives CASSHRGLATDTQYF. The complete variable domain, with remaining parts taken from reference TRBV7-9 and TRBJ2-3, reads DTGVSQNPRHKITKRGQNVTFRCDPISEHNRLYWYRQTLGQGPEFLTYFQNEAQLEKSRLLSDRFSAERPKGSFSTLEIQRTEQGDSAMYLCASSHRGLATDTQYFGPGTRLTVL.

This sequence joins TRBV9 and TRBJ2-1; tentative D call: TRBD1 (5 bases). CDR3 length: 14 amino acids. V was cut by 2 bases and J by 3 bases, with 9 bases left in between. Germline-derived CDR1 and CDR2 are SGDLS and YYNGEE. DNA of the CDR3: TGTGCCAGCAGCGTTACAGGAGTCTACAATGAGCAGTTCTTC. Translation: CASSVTGVYNEQFF.

The chain uses TRBV4-1 and TRBJ1-1, with a tentative D call TRBD1 (5 bases). There are 15 residues in the CDR3. V was shortened by 4 bases and J by 1 base, with 13 bases between the two germline ends. Per germline, CDR1 MGHRA and CDR2 YSYEKL. The DNA of the CDR3 is TGCGCCAGCAGCCGCGGGGGGGGACCGAACACTGAAGCTTTCTTT. Translation gives CASSRGGGPNTEAFF.